The subject of this entry is one TCR beta chain. This clone was seen just once. Its antigen is unknown. No clone much larger than this one lies a single base away; base qualities are absent. Looking up the germline V gene (reference sequence) yields CDR1 LNHDA and CDR2 SQIVND. Including cysteine and phenylalanine, the CDR3 has 19 amino acids. Only the CDR3 DNA is retained, 57 bases long and in frame from the first base. The trim is 5 bases for V and 3 bases for J, with a gap of 26 bases between the germline ends. Each collaborating institution followed its own protocols to collect whole blood in K2EDTA tubes. Collaborator samples were shipped for TCRbeta analysis as frozen whole blood, isolated PBMCs, or DNA extracted from either sample type. This sample stems from a study of blood T cell repertoires in COVID-19 (dated by TCRdb to 2018 to 2020). Some background on the complete study: Samples covering the acute and convalescent phases of COVID-19 were provided by collaborators in the United States, Italy and Spain. Where HLA class I and class II types were available, the types were taken from metadata supplied by the sample provider, not from assay-based typing. Nearly every sample came with metadata listing a de-identified subject ID, COVID-19 status, age in years and sex. The repertoires were released in a freely available public database meant as a resource for research on the immune response to SARS-CoV-2. Subjects who had been exposed to COVID-19, were actively infected with it, or had recovered from it provided the deeply sampled blood TCRbeta repertoires that made up the dataset. The samples were drawn from the first 160 participants of the ongoing ImmuneRACE study and from some 1,300 subjects provided by 6 global collaborators. The material from the prospective study consisted of cDNA or gDNA derived from T cells, B-cell-depleted T cells, or PBMCs.

TCRbeta CDR3 regions were amplified from genomic DNA using the immunoSEQ Assay, a bias-controlled multiplex PCR. In the original analysis: Within the assay, amplification of reference gene primers was used to estimate how many nucleated cells each sample contained. To quantify the absolute abundance of each unique TCRbeta CDR3 rearrangement, sequence reads were collapsed and filtered. For each sample, productive Simpson clonality was calculated by taking the square root of Simpson's diversity index across productive rearrangements. TCRdb holds this immuneACCESS table with in-frame rearrangements only. Some clones are missing; in checked studies, unresolved V genes explain under half, and the rest has no known cause. V and J calls plus clone size are reproduced from that table; the DNA served to infer D and trimming. The sample table shows under 300,000 clones, and approximately 80% are seen once. The biggest ten clones account for about 5.3% of the sample.

General conclusions and limits of the study: The amount of clinical and demographic metadata varied by source and participant and was provided uncurated.

The rearrangement combines TRBV19 with TRBJ2-1; the best D guess is TRBD2, with 10 bases matching. This clonotype was obtained from a woman older than 75 with active or convalescent COVID-19. Sequenced: peripheral blood. The CDR3 region reads CASSSGQGSGLASYNEQFF. The nucleotide sequence is TGTGCCAGTAGTTCAGGACAGGGGTCGGGACTAGCGAGCTACAATGAGCAGTTCTTC.